A single sample is the source of the 21 T cell receptor beta chains below, sequenced in a study of spatial heterogeneity in lung cancer. This sample's time point: sample taken at primary tumor resection. Extraction of whole RNA from tumor, nontumor lung or frozen PBMC preceded unsorted sequencing. Each CDR3 protein is one row after TCRdb ran MiXCR on the 5' RACE reads. The sample yields around 87,000 distinct CDR3 sequences, roughly 12% seen once. The sample here was PBMCs, taken at surgery. Receptors were obtained from a male donor with early-stage non-small cell lung cancer.

This clonotype has a handful of counts. The genes are TRBV5-6 and TRBJ1-4; maybe TRBD1 (6 bases). Germline V CDR1 and CDR2: SGHDT, YYEEEE. CDR3 length: 15 amino acids. Deletions cut 4 bases from V and 6 bases from J, with 16 bases between. The CDR3: CASSPTQGNDEKLFF. The CDR3 DNA sequence: TGTGCCAGCAGCCCGACCCAGGGGAACGATGAAAAACTGTTTTTT. Using reference TRBV5-6 and TRBJ1-4 for the parts outside the CDR3, the full variable domain is DAGVTQSPTHLIKTRGQQVTLRCSPKSGHDTVSWYQQALGQGPQFIFQYYEEEERQRGNFPDRFSGHQFPNYSSELNVNALLLGDSALYLCASSPTQGNDEKLFFGSGTQLSVL.

This clonotype appeared a few times. The CDR3 loop is CASSLGLAGGTYEQYF. The CDR3 DNA follows: TGCGCCAGCAGCTTGGGGCTAGCGGGAGGGACCTACGAGCAGTACTTC. The chain links TRBV5-1 to TRBJ2-7; 12 bases map to TRBD2. Losses at the gene ends were 0 bases for V and 2 bases for J; bases not matched to a gene: 3. CDR3 size: 16 residues. Per germline, CDR1 SGHRS and CDR2 YFSETQ. Based on the CDR3 plus reference TRBV5-1 and TRBJ2-7, the full variable domain is KAGVTQTPRYLIKTRGQQVTLSCSPISGHRSVSWYQQTPGQGLQFLFEYFSETQRNKGNFPGRFSGRQFSNSRSEMNVSTLELGDSALYLCASSLGLAGGTYEQYFGPGTRLTVT.

The chain uses TRBV12-3 or TRBV12-4 and TRBJ2-7; D possibly corresponds to TRBD2 (7 bases). V was cut by 4 bases and J by 1 base, with 11 bases left in between. The CDR3 covers 14 residues. In nucleotides, the CDR3 is TGTGCCAGCAGTTGGGGGCGGGGGTCCTACGAGCAGTACTTC. It encodes CASSWGRGSYEQYF.

The chain employs TRBV29-1 and TRBJ2-3; 7 nucleotides align to TRBD1. V lost 8 bases and J lost 2; bases outside the gene matches: 13. This CDR3 spans 15 amino acids. Germline CDR1 reads SQVTM; CDR2 reads ANQGSEA. The CDR3 DNA sequence: TGCAGCTCCATCCCCACAGGGGCCTACACAGATACGCAGTATTTT. Translating gives CSSIPTGAYTDTQYF.

This clonotype was picked up a small number of times. This chain links TRBV9 with TRBJ2-7; D may be TRBD2 (6 bases). CDR1 is SGDLS, CDR2 YYNGEE, per germline. CDR3 length: 14 residues. Between the trimmed V and J ends, which lost 4 bases and 0 bases, there was a span of 11 bases. The CDR3 here is CASSPSGDSYEQYF. The CDR3 DNA reads as TGTGCCAGCAGCCCGTCGGGGGACTCCTACGAGCAGTACTTC.

The V and J genes are TRBV30 and TRBJ2-1; D may be TRBD1 or TRBD2 (6 bases each). This CDR3 contains 12 residues. Germline V gene sequence: CDR1 GTSNPN, CDR2 SVGIG (reference sequence). Trimming took 1 base from V and 8 from J, leaving 9 bases between them. The CDR3, as DNA: TGTGCCTGGAGTGAGGGGGGCTATGAGCAGTTCTTC. This encodes CAWSEGGYEQFF.

This rearrangement joins TRBV6-1 to TRBJ2-7, with TRBD1 identical over 8 bases. From germline, CDR1 is MNHNS and CDR2 SASEGT. The V and J ends lost 5 bases and 5 bases, in that order; junction bases with no gene match: 8. The CDR3 is 14 amino acids. In nucleotides, the CDR3 is TGTGCCAGCAGTTTAAGGACAGGGCGGAACGAGCAGTACTTC. It is translated as CASSLRTGRNEQYF.

The chain couples TRBV12-3 or TRBV12-4 to TRBJ1-6, with D maybe TRBD1 (6 bases). This CDR3 is 22 amino acids long. Trimming shortened V by 4 bases and J by 6 bases, and 34 bases separated the two germline ends. The CDR3 region is CASSSRLRDRITGGGRNSPLHF. The DNA of the CDR3 is TGTGCCAGCAGTTCTCGGTTACGAGACAGGATTACGGGAGGGGGTCGTAATTCACCCCTCCACTTT.

V is TRBV6-5 and J is TRBJ2-1, with D perhaps assigned TRBD1 or TRBD2 (6 bases each). Germline V gene data show CDR1 as MNHEY and CDR2 as SVGAGI. The CDR3 is 18 amino acids. CDR3 region: CATTPGAWRVDSYNEQFF. In DNA, the CDR3 is TGTGCGACCACGCCGGGGGCTTGGAGGGTTGACTCCTACAATGAGCAGTTCTTC.

This chain links TRBV12-3 or TRBV12-4 with TRBJ2-2; 13 bases map to TRBD2. V lost 5 bases and J lost 8; bases outside the gene matches: 5. This CDR3 contains 15 residues. CDR3 in DNA: TGTGCCAGCAGTCCCCGGACTAGCGGGAGTGGGGAGCTGTTTTTT. Encoded protein: CASSPRTSGSGELFF.

A few counts support this clonotype. The chain is built from TRBV5-1 and TRBJ2-7; the D gene could be TRBD1 or TRBD2 (5 bases each). V was clipped by 0 bases and J by 1 base, with 11 bases between them. CDR1 SGHRS and CDR2 YFSETQ come from the germline V gene. The CDR3 has 15 amino acids. The CDR3 sequence is CASSLDSGHSYEQYF. The CDR3 region has the DNA TGCGCCAGCAGCTTGGACAGCGGACATTCCTACGAGCAGTACTTC.

The sample holds a few counts of this clonotype. The V gene is TRBV9, the J gene TRBJ2-5; D perhaps matches TRBD1 (6 bases). V lost 5 bases, J lost 3 bases, and 11 bases lay in between. In germline, CDR1 is SGDLS, CDR2 YYNGEE. This CDR3 is built from 13 residues. The CDR3 sequence is CASRGASEETQYF. The DNA for the CDR3 is TGTGCCAGCAGGGGGGCGTCGGAAGAGACCCAGTACTTC.

This clonotype was seen repeatedly, ten times or more. The V and J genes are TRBV12-3 or TRBV12-4 and TRBJ1-1; tentative D call: TRBD1 (6 bases). The CDR3 runs to 13 residues. Trimming cost V 5 bases and J 1 base, with 8 bases left between them. This CDR3 is CASSQQGNTEAFF. The CDR3 nucleotides read TGTGCCAGCAGTCAACAGGGGAACACTGAAGCTTTCTTT.

A few counts support this clonotype. In nucleotides, the CDR3 is TGTGCCAGCAGAGGACAGGGTGGAGGGTCTGGGGCCAACGTCCTGACTTTC. It codes for CASRGQGGGSGANVLTF. The gene calls are TRBV12-3 or TRBV12-4 and TRBJ2-6; TRBD1 aligns across 8 bases. J lost 1 base, V lost 6 bases, and 8 bases had no gene match. This CDR3 is built from 17 residues.

V usage is TRBV11-1 and J usage is TRBJ2-1; TRBD2 matches 10 bases. Germline CDR1 SGHAT, CDR2 FQDESV (reference sequence). Trimming at V came to 5 bases and at J to 2 bases, leaving 6 bases not matched to a gene. CDR3 length equals 16 residues. The CDR3 spells CASSQPGLAAYNEQFF. DNA for the CDR3: TGTGCCAGCAGCCAACCAGGACTAGCGGCCTACAATGAGCAGTTCTTC. The full variable domain, in which reference TRBV11-1 and TRBJ2-1 provide the parts outside the CDR3, is EAEVAQSPRYKITEKSQAVAFWCDPISGHATLYWYRQILGQGPELLVQFQDESVVDDSQLPKDRFSAERLKGVDSTLKIQPAELGDSAMYLCASSQPGLAAYNEQFFGPGTRLTVL.

Ten or more counts support this clonotype. The rearrangement uses TRBV29-1 and TRBJ2-7, with D possibly matching TRBD1 (5 bases). Deletions cut 1 base from V and 5 bases from J, with 6 bases between. From germline, CDR1 is SQVTM and CDR2 ANQGSEA. The CDR3 length is 11 residues. This CDR3 reads CSVEGGDEQYF. The CDR3 nucleotides read TGCAGCGTTGAAGGGGGCGACGAGCAGTACTTC.

At least ten counts were recorded for this clonotype. V is TRBV7-2 and J is TRBJ1-5, with TRBD1 identical over 8 bases. V dropped 4 bases and J dropped 7; count of bases not matched to a gene: 3. The germline V gene has CDR1 SGHTA and CDR2 FQGNSA. The CDR3 is 13 amino acids. The CDR3, as DNA: TGTGCCAGCAGCTCTCGACAGGGGCAGCCCCAGCATTTT. It codes for CASSSRQGQPQHF.

The chain combines TRBV6-2 or TRBV6-3 with TRBJ2-5, with a weak D call TRBD1 (6 bases). This CDR3 has 16 residues. Trimming stripped 6 bases from V and 5 bases from J, with 22 bases between. The germline V gene encodes CDR1 MNHEY and CDR2 SVGEGT. The CDR3 DNA follows: TGTGCCAGCAGCGGATCCGGGACACCCTCACGGGAGACCCAGTACTTC. Translating it yields CASSGSGTPSRETQYF.

V usage is TRBV19 and J usage is TRBJ2-4; the match to TRBD2 covers 10 bases. Trimming took 5 bases from V and 8 from J; bases not matched to a gene: 3. This CDR3 spans 13 amino acids. Germline CDR1 LNHDA, CDR2 SQIVND (reference sequence). In DNA, the CDR3 is TGTGCCAGTAGTCCCAGCGGGGGGGACATTCAGTACTTC. This codes for CASSPSGGDIQYF.

This clonotype was seen ten or more times. The genes are TRBV29-1 and TRBJ2-5, with TRBD2 identical over 11 bases. This CDR3 has 14 residues. Germline V gene data show CDR1 as SQVTM and CDR2 as ANQGSEA. J was trimmed by 1 base and V by 4 bases; bases with no gene match: 2. CDR3 sequence: CSVGLAGLQETQYF. The CDR3 nucleotides read TGCAGCGTTGGACTAGCGGGACTCCAAGAGACCCAGTACTTC.

The chain carries TRBV29-1 and TRBJ2-3, with 13 bases aligning to TRBD2. The V gene end was trimmed by 6 bases and the J gene end by 3 bases; junction bases not matched to a gene: 3. The CDR3 extends over 14 amino acids. Germline CDR1 is SQVTM and CDR2 is ANQGSEA. CDR3 residues: CSVLTSGRTDTQYF. The DNA of the CDR3 is TGCAGCGTCCTGACTAGCGGGAGGACAGATACGCAGTATTTT.